This is a list of T cell receptor beta chains from one sample in a study of T cells expressing NK-cell markers. Reanalyzing the 5' RACE reads, TCRdb keeps one entry per CDR3 protein, without DNA. Its clone listing holds hundreds of thousands of distinct CDR3 sequences. The sequencing input was blood T cells: a sorted CD56 or NKG2C T cell subset, CD4+ or CD8+ T cells, or bulk PBMC T cells (not recorded which). The receptor source for this set is a man between 18 and 29 years old in good health. Each CDR3 is given with its conserved first and last residue. The order of the fields is V gene, J gene, CDR3 protein.

>TRBV6-1|TRBJ2-1
CASQNSGSYNEQFF
>TRBV29-1|TRBJ2-3
CSVGLAGGPGFTDTQYF
>TRBV5-1|TRBJ2-1
CASSIWVNEQFF
>TRBV7-8|TRBJ2-2
CASSSGGQANTGELFF
>TRBV11-2|TRBJ1-1
CASSPQPDSRAFF
>TRBV28|TRBJ1-5
CASSFPAGGSNQPQHF
>TRBV7-9|TRBJ2-2
CASSRGLAGGPGELFF
>TRBV7-9|TRBJ2-1
CASTLADPVSYNEQFF
>TRBV5-5|TRBJ2-2
CASSPGQGRGTGELFF
>TRBV12-3/TRBV12-4|TRBJ1-6
CASNWGQTSPLHF
>TRBV20-1|TRBJ2-1
CSAHLLAGENEQFF
>TRBV20-1|TRBJ2-1
CSARGERQYNEQFF
>TRBV2|TRBJ1-1
CANKAHLENTEAFF
>TRBV7-8|TRBJ2-1
CASSHHGGDEQFF
>TRBV7-6|TRBJ2-1
CASSPAGQVSYNEQFF
>TRBV12-3/TRBV12-4|TRBJ1-5
CASSFSSRNQPQHF
>TRBV29-1|TRBJ1-1
CSVYRRSQNTEAFF
>TRBV6-1|TRBJ2-1
CASGRDSSYLRGNEQFF
>TRBV14|TRBJ2-2
CASSQFGPNTGELFF
>TRBV24-1|TRBJ1-1
CATSDRRTGDTEAFF
>TRBV28|TRBJ2-7
CASSFGAQGGQYF
>TRBV10-3|TRBJ2-1
CAISVLAGGGEQFF
>TRBV20-1|TRBJ2-2
CSAEGADPYAGELFF
>TRBV12-3/TRBV12-4|TRBJ1-2
CASSLMKNYGYTF
>TRBV25-1|TRBJ1-2
CASTGVKGVGGYTF
>TRBV29-1|TRBJ2-5
CSVTGLAGLSGKTQYF
>TRBV29-1|TRBJ2-1
CSGDLSGRALNEQFF
>TRBV19|TRBJ1-1
CASKGTLKRAFF
>TRBV25-1|TRBJ1-1
CASSGNSREAFF
>TRBV7-6|TRBJ1-1
CASSSRTASSMNTEAFF
>TRBV6-4|TRBJ2-1
CASKGGNYNEQFF
>TRBV14|TRBJ2-1
CASSQLGGTHEQFF
>TRBV4-1|TRBJ2-2
CASSQVPLGANTGELFF
>TRBV19|TRBJ2-2
CASTTGTNTGELFF
>TRBV5-1|TRBJ2-5
CASSLATFHEETQYF
>TRBV5-1|TRBJ2-2
CANAADPGTGELFF
>TRBV10-1|TRBJ2-3
CATGSSTDTQYF
>TRBV7-9|TRBJ2-5
CASSAPDFWEETQYF
>TRBV7-2|TRBJ2-1
CASSLAPPGTSSYNEQFF
>TRBV12-3/TRBV12-4|TRBJ2-2
CASSPTARELFF
>TRBV20-1|TRBJ2-3
CSATGLGLEVDTQYF
>TRBV27|TRBJ1-5
CASSPLNSNQPQHF
>TRBV5-6|TRBJ2-5
CASTPRGFRETQYF
>TRBV14|TRBJ2-1
CASSFGLAGKYNEQFF
>TRBV25-1|TRBJ2-2
CASSSYRNGELFF
>TRBV20-1|TRBJ1-3
CSARDRLHSGNTIYF
>TRBV12-3/TRBV12-4|TRBJ2-1
CASSRRTGYNEQFF
>TRBV20-1|TRBJ2-3
CSARDGGGPTDTQYF
>TRBV6-2/TRBV6-3|TRBJ2-1
CASSYISGITIGGGFYNEQFF
>TRBV2|TRBJ1-5
CASRFTDSSRPQHF
>TRBV6-5|TRBJ2-5
CASSYGSTSGMYQETQYF
>TRBV20-1|TRBJ2-1
CSASSPAGYNEQFF
>TRBV7-6|TRBJ2-7
CASSGSSGRAYEQYF
>TRBV11-3|TRBJ2-1
CASETGAGGSYNEQFF